Presented here are 32 T cell receptor beta chains from one specimen sequenced in a study of blood T cell repertoires in COVID-19. Sequencing was performed with immunoSEQ multiplex PCR; in TCRdb, only in-frame clones are kept and a portion is missing. The sample shows 300,000 to 450,000 clones, more than 65% of them seen only once. The sequenced sample was peripheral blood. The receptors here all came from a human donor with acute or convalescent COVID-19. The donor label of this sample is uncertain.

A few counts support this clone. This sequence joins TRBV7-2 and TRBJ2-5, with TRBD2 matching 9 bases. The ends lost 5 bases at V and 6 bases at J; junction bases unmatched: 7. This CDR3 comprises 14 residues. Germline V CDR1 and CDR2: SGHTA, FQGNSA. CDR3 sequence reads: CASSPTGTSQTQYF. The CDR3 coding sequence is TGTGCCAGCAGCCCGACCGGGACTAGCCAGACCCAGTACTTC.

The chain combines TRBV5-8 with TRBJ1-4; 8 nucleotides line up with TRBD1. The CDR3 is 16 amino acids. From germline, CDR1 is SGHTS and CDR2 YDEGEE. J was trimmed by 8 bases and V by 4 bases; bases with no gene match: 13. The CDR3 DNA reads TGTGCCAGCAGCCCTTGGACAGGGTTCTTCGGGGAAAAACTGTTTTTT. Encoded protein: CASSPWTGFFGEKLFF. Based on the CDR3 plus reference TRBV5-8 and TRBJ1-4, the full variable domain is EAGVTQSPTHLIKTRGQQATLRCSPISGHTSVYWYQQALGLGLQFLLWYDEGEERNRGNFPPRFSGRQFPNYSSELNVNALELEDSALYLCASSPWTGFFGEKLFFGSGTQLSVL.

This clone has only a few counts. The chain links TRBV5-1 to TRBJ2-2; 7 bases map to TRBD1. V shed 7 bases, J shed 8 bases, and the junction held 14 bases outside the gene matches. Germline-derived CDR1 and CDR2 are SGHRS and YFSETQ. This CDR3 region has 15 residues. The CDR3 here is CASRAATGVAGELFF. In DNA, the CDR3 is TGCGCCAGCCGCGCAGCAACAGGGGTAGCAGGGGAGCTGTTTTTT.

This clone has only one observation. V is TRBV18 and J is TRBJ2-7; the match to TRBD2 covers 8 bases. The CDR3 covers 15 residues. Trimming cost V 4 bases and J 3 bases; bases outside gene matches: 8. CDR1 and CDR2 (germline): KGHSH, LQKENI. The CDR3 region has the DNA TGTGCCAGCTCACGCGGGAGGCGGGAGATCTACGAGCAGTACTTC. Residues: CASSRGRREIYEQYF. Based on the CDR3 plus reference TRBV18 and TRBJ2-7, the full variable domain is NAGVMQNPRHLVRRRGQEARLRCSPMKGHSHVYWYRQLPEEGLKFMVYLQKENIIDESGMPKERFSAEFPKEGPSILRIQQVVRGDSAAYFCASSRGRREIYEQYFGPGTRLTVT.

This clone was recorded once. The chain combines TRBV18 with TRBJ2-5; the match to TRBD1 covers 7 bases. The CDR3 loop spans 14 amino acids. V lost 3 bases and J lost 4; bases outside the gene matches: 5. CDR1 is KGHSH and CDR2 is LQKENI in the germline V gene. CDR3 sequence (DNA): TGTGCCAGCTCACCCCCAGGGGGAGTAGAGACCCAGTACTTC. This encodes CASSPPGGVETQYF.

The chain carries TRBV18 and TRBJ2-1, with 7 positions matching TRBD2. CDR1 and CDR2 from the germline V gene are KGHSH and LQKENI. The V segment lost 2 bases and the J segment 4 bases; nucleotides outside the gene matches: 5. There are 15 residues in the CDR3. CDR3 sequence reads: CASSPNGRSYNEQFF. The DNA for the CDR3 is TGTGCCAGCTCACCAAACGGGAGGTCATACAATGAGCAGTTCTTC. The full variable domain, completed using reference TRBV18 and TRBJ2-1, is NAGVMQNPRHLVRRRGQEARLRCSPMKGHSHVYWYRQLPEEGLKFMVYLQKENIIDESGMPKERFSAEFPKEGPSILRIQQVVRGDSAAYFCASSPNGRSYNEQFFGPGTRLTVL.

The chain links TRBV6-5 to TRBJ1-5; D not resolved. CDR1 is MNHEY and CDR2 is SVGAGI in the germline V gene. The CDR3 totals 16 residues. With 4 bases removed from V and 3 bases from J, the gap between germline ends came to 16 bases. The CDR3 loop is CASSSLPSGNNQPQHF. The DNA of the CDR3 is TGTGCCAGCAGTTCGCTACCTAGTGGAAACAATCAGCCCCAGCATTTT.

This sequence joins TRBV7-8 and TRBJ2-5; tentatively, D is TRBD2 (5 bases). V was clipped by 3 bases and J by 2 bases, with 10 bases between them. The CDR3 spans 14 residues. Looked up from germline, CDR1 is SGHVS and CDR2 is FQNEAQ. The CDR3 DNA follows: TGTGCCAGCAGCTTTCCTAGCAAACAAGAGACCCAGTACTTC. Its protein is CASSFPSKQETQYF.

This chain links TRBV30 with TRBJ2-7; TRBD2 matches at 8 bases. There are 15 residues in the CDR3. Per the germline V gene, CDR1 is GTSNPN and CDR2 is SVGIG (reference sequence). The trim removed 3 bases at V and 1 base at J, leaving 8 bases unmatched. This CDR3 reads CAWSLGLVDSYEQYF. The CDR3 DNA is TGTGCCTGGAGCCTGGGACTAGTCGATTCCTACGAGCAGTACTTC.

V gene TRBV5-1 combines with J gene TRBJ1-4; TRBD1 might be the D (5 bases). With 3 bases removed from V and 2 bases from J, the gap between germline ends came to 14 bases. The CDR3 totals 16 residues. Germline values: CDR1 SGHRS, CDR2 YFSETQ. This CDR3 is CASSWGAAGTNEKLFF. In nucleotides, the CDR3 is TGCGCCAGCAGCTGGGGCGCCGCAGGGACTAATGAAAAACTGTTTTTT.

About this clone: This may be a read error: a much more frequent sequence differs by one nucleotide. The chain uses TRBV15 and TRBJ1-4, with D maybe TRBD1 (5 bases). This CDR3 contains 13 residues. Germline assignment: CDR1 LNHNV and CDR2 YYDKDF (reference sequence). The V end lost 4 bases, the J end lost 10 bases, and 13 bases lay between the germline ends. CDR3 nucleotide sequence: TGTGCCACCAGCAAAGGGGAGGGGAGAAAACTGTTTTTT. Amino acid sequence: CATSKGEGRKLFF.

This clone was observed a single time. The chain uses TRBV27 and TRBJ1-5; weak D call: TRBD1 (5 bases). The germline V gene has CDR1 MNHEY and CDR2 SMNVEV (reference sequence). This CDR3 is 16 amino acids long. The ends were cut back, 6 bases at V and 2 bases at J, with 17 bases in the middle. CDR3 loop: CASSRRGLGGNQPQHF. The CDR3 nucleotides are TGTGCCAGCAGCCGGCGGGGCCTTGGGGGCAATCAGCCCCAGCATTTT.

CDR3 protein: CASSRGRGQTGELFF. For the CDR3, the DNA is TGTGCCAGCAGCCGGGGCAGGGGGCAAACCGGGGAGCTGTTTTTT. V usage is TRBV7-7 and J usage is TRBJ2-2, with 8 bases identical to TRBD1. The CDR3 is made up of 15 amino acids. Germline CDR1 SSHAT, CDR2 FNYEAQ (reference sequence). The trim removed 5 bases at V and 5 bases at J, leaving 7 bases unmatched.

The chain carries TRBV18 and TRBJ1-1; tentatively, D is TRBD1 (6 bases). Germline lookup yields CDR1 KGHSH and CDR2 LQKENI. CDR3 length equals 14 residues. Trimming removed 6 bases from V and 3 bases from J, with 14 bases in between. CDR3 protein: CASSQSRTDTEAFF. As DNA, the CDR3 is TGTGCCAGCTCTCAAAGCCGGACAGACACTGAAGCTTTCTTT.

CDR3 sequence: CASTDRGEKLFF. The CDR3 coding sequence is TGTGCCAGCACGGACAGGGGAGAAAAACTGTTTTTT. The rearrangement links TRBV6-5 to TRBJ1-4; 9 bases match TRBD1. Looked up from germline, CDR1 is MNHEY and CDR2 is SVGAGI. Trimming took 7 bases from V and 8 from J; bases not matched to a gene: 2. The CDR3 has 12 amino acids.

The chain recombines TRBV9 with TRBJ2-3, with TRBD2 matching over 10 bases. Trimming cost V 0 bases and J 5 bases; bases outside gene matches: 9. This CDR3 has 17 amino acids. CDR1 is SGDLS and CDR2 is YYNGEE in the germline V gene. CDR3 region: CASSVVPSGSKVDTQYF. In DNA, the CDR3 is TGTGCCAGCAGCGTAGTCCCTAGCGGGAGTAAAGTAGATACGCAGTATTTT.

Points on this clone: An end of the junction does not agree with germline; a read error may underlie this. V gene TRBV5-1 combines with J gene TRBJ2-2; TRBD2 aligns across 13 bases. Germline CDR1 and CDR2: SGHRS and YFSETQ. The CDR3 runs 19 residues. As DNA, the CDR3 is TGCGCCAGCAGCTTGGAACTAGCGGGAGGGACCACGAACATCGGGGAGCTGTTTTTT. It specifies CASSLELAGGTTNIGELFF. The whole variable domain, remainder taken from reference TRBV5-1 and TRBJ2-2, is KAGVTQTPRYLIKTRGQQVTLSCSPISGHRSVSWYQQTPGQGLQFLFEYFSETQRNKGNFPGRFSGRQFSNSRSEMNVSTLELGDSALYLCASSLELAGGTTNIGELFFGEGSRLTVL.

This clone was seen once. This chain links TRBV5-7 with TRBJ2-7, with TRBD1 matching 9 bases. TRBV5-7 is marked as an open reading frame, function uncertain. This CDR3 has 16 amino acids. Trimming took 9 bases from V and 0 from J; bases not matched to a gene: 13. CDR3 DNA: TGTGCCAACTCCAACCGTCCGGGACAGGGCTCCTACGAGCAGTACTTC. Translating it yields CANSNRPGQGSYEQYF.

This clone has a single count. The V gene is TRBV11-2, the J gene TRBJ1-4; tentatively, D is TRBD1 (5 bases). There are 13 residues in the CDR3. Trimming took 4 bases from V and 6 from J, leaving 9 bases between them. Germline V gene data show CDR1 as SGHAT and CDR2 as FQNNGV. CDR3 residues: CASSSWGDEKLFF. CDR3 bases: TGTGCCAGCAGCTCATGGGGGGATGAAAAACTGTTTTTT.

The chain combines TRBV2 with TRBJ1-2; 8 nucleotides line up with TRBD1. The CDR3 spans 15 residues. Germline CDR1 is SNHLY and CDR2 is FYNNEI. V dropped 5 bases and J dropped 4; count of bases not matched to a gene: 9. This CDR3 reads CASSRGQGGGYGYTF. DNA for the CDR3: TGTGCCAGCAGTAGAGGACAGGGAGGAGGCTATGGCTACACCTTC.

This clone was picked up one time. This chain connects TRBV7-9 to TRBJ1-2; 12 positions match TRBD1. V shed 3 bases and J 4 bases; nucleotides not matched to a gene: 3. CDR1 and CDR2 from the germline V gene are SEHNR and FQNEAQ (reference sequence). This CDR3 is 15 amino acids long. CDR3 in amino acids: CASSLGDRGPYGYTF. The CDR3 coding sequence is TGTGCCAGCAGCTTGGGGGACAGGGGGCCCTATGGCTACACCTTC.

In this sample, this clone turned up a few times. The V gene is TRBV10-1, the J gene TRBJ2-7, with 9 bases matching TRBD2. The CDR3 sequence is 14 residues long. Germline V CDR1 and CDR2: WNHNN, SYGVQD (reference sequence). Trimming cost V 4 bases and J 6 bases; bases outside gene matches: 7. CDR3 DNA: TGCGCCAGCAGTGTTAGCGGGAGAGGAGGCGAGCAGTACTTC. This codes for CASSVSGRGGEQYF.

This clone appeared once. This chain uses TRBV11-2 with TRBJ2-7; D uncertain. This CDR3 has 16 residues. Germline V gene data show CDR1 as SGHAT and CDR2 as FQNNGV. Trimming left V 2 bases short and J 3 bases short, with 17 bases between. The CDR3 bases are TGTGCCAGCAGCTTATCCCTACTGGAGACCGACTACGAGCAGTACTTC. Translating it yields CASSLSLLETDYEQYF.

Details on this clone: The sample holds other DNA sequences that translate to the same CDR3. CDR3 nucleotide sequence: TGTGCCTGGAGTTTGGGCAGCAATCAGCCCCAGCATTTT. Translated, it gives CAWSLGSNQPQHF. The genes are TRBV30 and TRBJ1-5; D call uncertain. V lost 2 bases to trimming and J lost 1 base, with 6 bases between them. CDR1 is GTSNPN and CDR2 is SVGIG in the germline V gene (reference sequence). This CDR3 spans 13 amino acids.

The chain recombines TRBV15 with TRBJ2-1; 7 bases agree with TRBD2. With V trimmed by 1 base and J by 6 bases, 15 bases remained unmatched. Germline V lookup: CDR1 LNHNV, CDR2 YYDKDF (reference sequence). CDR3 length: 18 residues. For the CDR3, the DNA is TGTGCCACCAGCAGAGGGTTCGCTAGCGGTAAGACGGTCAATGAGCAGTTCTTC. Translated, it gives CATSRGFASGKTVNEQFF.

V gene TRBV5-1 combines with J gene TRBJ2-2, with TRBD2 as a possible D gene (5 bases). CDR3 size: 15 residues. Trimming stripped 0 bases from V and 4 bases from J, with 10 bases between. The germline V gene encodes CDR1 SGHRS and CDR2 YFSETQ. The CDR3 region is CASSLGGSGTGELFF. CDR3 nucleotide sequence: TGCGCCAGCAGCTTGGGAGGGAGTGGCACCGGGGAGCTGTTTTTT.

This chain links TRBV19 with TRBJ2-2, with D uncertain. V lost 1 base to trimming and J lost 8 bases, with 14 bases between them. Germline lookup yields CDR1 LNHDA and CDR2 SQIVND (reference sequence). The CDR3 extends over 15 amino acids. The CDR3 DNA reads as TGTGCCAGTAGTATAGGTCCCAGGATAGAAGGGGAGCTGTTTTTT. Its protein product is CASSIGPRIEGELFF.

The sample holds one count of this clone. The rearrangement joins TRBV5-1 to TRBJ2-6, with a weak D call TRBD1 (6 bases). CDR3 size: 17 residues. CDR1 and CDR2 (germline): SGHRS, YFSETQ. Trimming stripped 2 bases from V and 4 bases from J, with 16 bases between. The CDR3 loop reads CASSFNPQGSGANVLTF. The CDR3 nucleotides read TGCGCCAGCAGCTTTAACCCACAGGGCTCAGGGGCCAACGTCCTGACTTTC.

V and J are TRBV6-5 and TRBJ1-3; weak D call: TRBD1 (6 bases). CDR3 size: 16 residues. Trimming removed 0 bases at V and 0 bases at J, with 9 bases between. CDR1 and CDR2 from the germline V gene are MNHEY and SVGAGI. CDR3: CASSYSMDSSGNTIYF. CDR3 sequence (DNA): TGTGCCAGCAGTTACTCGATGGACAGCTCTGGAAACACCATATATTTT.

The V gene is TRBV4-1, the J gene TRBJ2-6, with a possible D match to TRBD1 (6 bases). CDR1 is MGHRA and CDR2 is YSYEKL in the germline V gene. The CDR3 totals 19 residues. Trimming removed 0 bases at V and 1 base at J, with 16 bases between. The CDR3 spells CASSQDDWDIFSGANVLTF. CDR3 bases: TGCGCCAGCAGCCAAGATGATTGGGACATCTTTTCTGGGGCCAACGTCCTGACTTTC.

The chain uses TRBV18 and TRBJ2-5; D is perhaps TRBD1 (6 bases). V was trimmed by 2 bases and J by 5 bases, leaving 15 bases between them. From germline, CDR1 is KGHSH and CDR2 LQKENI. The CDR3 loop spans 15 amino acids. The CDR3, as DNA: TGTGCCAGCTCACCAGTGGGCAGCCAGGGGGAGACCCAGTACTTC. Translating it yields CASSPVGSQGETQYF.

This clone was picked up a small number of times. This chain links TRBV10-2 with TRBJ1-1; possibly TRBD1 for D (5 bases). Trimming left V 8 bases short and J 5 bases short, with 15 bases between. The CDR3 is 13 residues long. The germline CDR1 and CDR2 sequences are WSHSY and SAAADI. CDR3 nucleotide sequence: TGCGCCAGCGGACCGGGGGTTAGGACTGAAGCTTTCTTT. Its translation: CASGPGVRTEAFF.